Listed below are T cell receptor beta chains from one sample, sequenced in a study of blood T cells in healthy people across ages. TCRdb processed the 5' RACE reads anew with MiXCR; each CDR3 protein has one entry. This sample has 1.5 million to 2 million distinct CDR3 sequences; around 36% occur once, and the top ten carry around 11%. The sample taken for sequencing was blood. These receptors were collected from a woman younger than 45 in good health. CDR3s include the opening cysteine and the closing phenylalanine or tryptophan. The D gene is left open where the match is weak. The size field is filled for only some rows; it gives once, few, many or a size class.

size: -
V: TRBV2
J: TRBJ1-6
D: -
DNA: TGTGCCAGCAGTGAAGGGGGGGGAGGGGCGCGGAATTCACCCCTCCACTTT
CDR3: CASSEGGGGARNSPLHF

size: -
V: TRBV20-1
J: TRBJ2-7
D: TRBD2
DNA: TGCAGTGCAGGGGCCGGGACTAGCTCCTACGAGCAGTACTTC
CDR3: CSAGAGTSSYEQYF

size: -
V: TRBV27
J: TRBJ2-5
D: TRBD2
DNA: TGTGCCAGCAGTTTCCACCGGGGGGAGCAGTACTTC
CDR3: CASSFHRGEQYF

size: -
V: TRBV2
J: TRBJ2-5
D: -
DNA: TGTGCCAGTTGCCTGACACACCAAGAGACCCAGTACTTC
CDR3: CASCLTHQETQYF

size: -
V: TRBV6-1
J: TRBJ1-2
D: -
DNA: TGTGCCAGCAGTGGTTTTATACGGGGCCCTGGCTATGGCTACACCTTC
CDR3: CASSGFIRGPGYGYTF

size: -
V: TRBV7-3
J: TRBJ1-1
D: -
DNA: TGTGCCAGCAGCTTAACTCCGGGGGGATCGACCACTGAAGCTTTCTTT
CDR3: CASSLTPGGSTTEAFF

size: -
V: TRBV13
J: TRBJ2-1
D: -
DNA: TGTGCCAGCAGCACCACGGCGCGGGGCCCCTACAATGAGCAGTTCTTC
CDR3: CASSTTARGPYNEQFF

size: -
V: TRBV12-5
J: TRBJ2-7
D: -
DNA: TGTGCTAGTGGTTTTGCCCCCGGGCTAGCCGCAACCTACGAGCAGTACTTC
CDR3: CASGFAPGLAATYEQYF

size: -
V: TRBV12-3/TRBV12-4
J: TRBJ1-2
D: TRBD1
DNA: TGTGCCAGCAGATCTGGGACAGGGGGTGGGAATGGCTACACCTTC
CDR3: CASRSGTGGGNGYTF

size: -
V: TRBV7-7
J: TRBJ2-1
D: -
DNA: TGTGCCAGCAGCTTAGATCCAGGGGTCGGGAATGAGCAGTTCTTC
CDR3: CASSLDPGVGNEQFF

size: -
V: TRBV28
J: TRBJ2-1
D: -
DNA: TGTGCCAGCAGATTCCGGCGGGACAATGAGCAGTTCTTC
CDR3: CASRFRRDNEQFF

size: -
V: TRBV12-3/TRBV12-4
J: TRBJ2-2
D: TRBD2
DNA: TGTGCCAGCAGTTTAAGGATCTTGAGACTAGCGGGGGGGCCGAACACCGGGGAGCTGTTTTTT
CDR3: CASSLRILRLAGGPNTGELFF

size: -
V: TRBV6-1
J: TRBJ2-7
D: -
DNA: TGTGCCAGCAGTGAACACTTGAACTACGAGCAGTACTTC
CDR3: CASSEHLNYEQYF

size: many
V: TRBV6-1
J: TRBJ2-1
D: -
DNA: TGTGCCAGCAATACAGAATCCTTCAATGAGCAGTTCTTC
CDR3: CASNTESFNEQFF

size: -
V: TRBV5-1
J: TRBJ1-6
D: -
DNA: TGCGCCAGCAGTCTCCGGGATTCACCCCTCCACTTT
CDR3: CASSLRDSPLHF

size: -
V: TRBV3-1
J: TRBJ2-5
D: -
DNA: TGTGCCAGCAGCCCGTCTCCAGTTTTGGGACCGTACTTC
CDR3: CASSPSPVLGPYF

size: -
V: TRBV10-3
J: TRBJ1-2
D: -
DNA: TGTGCCATCACCGACGTATCGAACTATGGCTACACCTTC
CDR3: CAITDVSNYGYTF

size: -
V: TRBV6-1
J: TRBJ1-1
D: -
DNA: TGTGCCAGCAGTGAAAGAAATTGGGGCGCTGAAGCTTTCTTT
CDR3: CASSERNWGAEAFF

size: -
V: TRBV28
J: TRBJ2-7
D: -
DNA: TGTGCCAGCAGTTTCTTTAGGACGGACTACGAGCAGTACTTC
CDR3: CASSFFRTDYEQYF

size: -
V: TRBV28
J: TRBJ2-2
D: TRBD1
DNA: TGTGCCAGCAGGCGACAGGGTTTAGCCGGGGAGCTGTTTTTT
CDR3: CASRRQGLAGELFF

size: -
V: TRBV5-1
J: TRBJ1-4
D: -
DNA: TGCGCCAGCAGCCGCGGACAAAGGGGGGACGAAAAACTGTTTTTT
CDR3: CASSRGQRGDEKLFF

size: many
V: TRBV20-1
J: TRBJ1-1
D: -
DNA: TGCAGTGCTCGGGGGGACACTGAAGCTTTCTTT
CDR3: CSARGDTEAFF

size: -
V: TRBV4-2
J: TRBJ1-6
D: TRBD1
DNA: TGTGCCAGCAGCCGCGGGACAGGCATTAATTCACCCCTCCACTTT
CDR3: CASSRGTGINSPLHF

size: -
V: TRBV7-6
J: TRBJ2-1
D: -
DNA: TGTGCCGGCAGCTTAGGGAGGAACTTGGGCAATGAGCAGTTCTTC
CDR3: CAGSLGRNLGNEQFF

size: few
V: TRBV7-6
J: TRBJ1-4
D: -
DNA: TGTGCCAGCAGCTCCCGCCCTGCAACTAATGAAAAACTGTTTTTT
CDR3: CASSSRPATNEKLFF

size: few
V: TRBV7-9
J: TRBJ2-7
D: TRBD2
DNA: TGTGCCAGCAGCTCTAGCGGGAGGGCGACGGGAGAGCAGTACTTC
CDR3: CASSSSGRATGEQYF

size: few
V: TRBV7-9
J: TRBJ2-7
D: TRBD1
DNA: TGTGCCAGCGAAAGCGAGGGGGCTTACGAGCAGTACTTC
CDR3: CASESEGAYEQYF

size: -
V: TRBV5-1
J: TRBJ2-1
D: -
DNA: TGCGCCAGCAGCGAAGGGAATTTTAAGGAAAATGAGCAGTTCTTC
CDR3: CASSEGNFKENEQFF

size: many
V: TRBV20-1
J: TRBJ1-4
D: TRBD1
DNA: TGCAGTGCTACCACAGGGGGCGGTGAAAAACTGTTTTTT
CDR3: CSATTGGGEKLFF

size: -
V: TRBV4-2
J: TRBJ2-1
D: TRBD2
DNA: TGTGCCAGCAGCCGGGAGGGACTAGGGGCCTACAATGAGCAGTTCTTC
CDR3: CASSREGLGAYNEQFF

size: many
V: TRBV7-8
J: TRBJ2-7
D: TRBD1
DNA: TGTGCCAGCAGCTTAGAAGGGACAGTCTACGAGCAGTACTTC
CDR3: CASSLEGTVYEQYF

size: -
V: TRBV5-1
J: TRBJ2-1
D: TRBD2
DNA: TGCGCCAGCAGCTTGGAGCCTAGCGGGAGGGAAAGCGGTTCCTCCTACAATGAGCAGTTCTTC
CDR3: CASSLEPSGRESGSSYNEQFF

size: -
V: TRBV10-3
J: TRBJ2-7
D: TRBD1
DNA: TGTGCCATCAGGGGGACAGGAGCGGTGTGCGACGAGCAGTACTTC
CDR3: CAIRGTGAVCDEQYF

size: -
V: TRBV27
J: TRBJ2-1
D: TRBD2
DNA: TGTGCCAGCAGTTCAATCGGACTAGCGGCAACAAATGAGCAGTTCTTC
CDR3: CASSSIGLAATNEQFF

size: -
V: TRBV6-5
J: TRBJ2-7
D: -
DNA: TGTGCCAGCAGTTACTCGTTTCTAGGGGCCTACGAGCAGTACTTC
CDR3: CASSYSFLGAYEQYF

size: many
V: TRBV20-1
J: TRBJ2-7
D: -
DNA: TGCAGTGCAGAGAGAGGGACTGCCGCTACCTACGAGCAGTACTTC
CDR3: CSAERGTAATYEQYF

size: -
V: TRBV12-3/TRBV12-4
J: TRBJ1-2
D: TRBD1
DNA: TGTGCCAGCAGTTACAGGGGGGACTATGGCTACACCTTC
CDR3: CASSYRGDYGYTF

size: -
V: TRBV4-1
J: TRBJ1-2
D: -
DNA: TGCGCCAGCAGCCAAGTGGAGGGGGGCGGGGTCTATGGCTACACCTTC
CDR3: CASSQVEGGGVYGYTF

size: few
V: TRBV6-5
J: TRBJ2-1
D: -
DNA: TGTGCCAGCAACATTGCGGGTAGCTCCTACAATGAGCAGTTCTTC
CDR3: CASNIAGSSYNEQFF

size: many
V: TRBV10-3
J: TRBJ2-5
D: -
DNA: TGTGCCATCAGTGAGTCGTTAGGCGGAAAAGAGACCCAGTACTTC
CDR3: CAISESLGGKETQYF

size: -
V: TRBV4-1
J: TRBJ1-5
D: -
DNA: TGCGCCAGCAGCCAAACTTGGGCCATCGAGGGCAATCAGCCCCAGCATTTT
CDR3: CASSQTWAIEGNQPQHF

size: many
V: TRBV5-1
J: TRBJ2-5
D: TRBD2
DNA: TGCGCCAGCAGCTTGGCCCCTAGCGGGGGGGGAGAGACCCAGTACTTC
CDR3: CASSLAPSGGGETQYF

size: -
V: TRBV4-1
J: TRBJ1-4
D: -
DNA: TGCGCCAGCAGCCCCCTCCCCCCCAGGGGCTTTAATGAAAAACTGTTTTTT
CDR3: CASSPLPPRGFNEKLFF

size: many
V: TRBV29-1
J: TRBJ1-2
D: TRBD1
DNA: TGCAGCGCCGGGACAGATCGCACCTTC
CDR3: CSAGTDRTF

size: -
V: TRBV5-1
J: TRBJ2-6
D: TRBD1
DNA: TGCGCCAGCAGCCGGGACAGCCCCTCTGGGGCCAACGTCCTGACTTTC
CDR3: CASSRDSPSGANVLTF

size: few
V: TRBV20-1
J: TRBJ2-7
D: TRBD2
DNA: TGCAGTGCTAGCAGGACTAGCGTCTCCTACGAGCAGTACTTC
CDR3: CSASRTSVSYEQYF

size: -
V: TRBV5-6
J: TRBJ1-2
D: TRBD1
DNA: TGTGCCAGCAGCTCCCGGGACAGTTTAGGTGGCTACACCTTC
CDR3: CASSSRDSLGGYTF

size: once
V: TRBV20-1
J: TRBJ2-1
D: TRBD2
DNA: TGCAGTGCCCCCAGGACAGCGGGGGGTTTCAATGAGCAGTTCTTC
CDR3: CSAPRTAGGFNEQFF

size: -
V: TRBV12-3/TRBV12-4
J: TRBJ2-3
D: TRBD1
DNA: TGTGCCAGCAAGGGACAGAGGTTCACAGATACGCAGTATTTT
CDR3: CASKGQRFTDTQYF